These 27 T cell receptor beta chains share one sample of origin, sequenced in a study of blood T cell repertoires in COVID-19. Here immunoSEQ multiplex PCR was the method, and the copy in TCRdb shows in-frame clones only, minus some. The profile shows 200,000 to 300,000 clones, roughly nine tenths of them singletons. Sequenced material: peripheral blood. These TCRs come from a man aged 35 to 55 who had recovered from COVID-19.

In the case of this clone: A junction boundary mismatches the germline segment, possibly from a read error. The V gene is TRBV7-2, the J gene TRBJ2-1, with 15 bases matching TRBD2. There are 15 residues in the CDR3. Germline values: CDR1 SGHTA, CDR2 FQGNSA. In nucleotides, the CDR3 is TGTGCCAGCAGCCCACCTTGGACTAGCGGGGGGGATAGTGTCTTC. The encoded protein is CASSPPWTSGGDSVF.

The genes are TRBV12-3 or TRBV12-4 and TRBJ2-2, with no clear D. CDR3 size: 12 residues. Trimming shortened V by 4 bases and J by 7 bases, and 7 bases separated the two germline ends. The CDR3: CASSSHSGELFF. In nucleotides, the CDR3 is TGTGCCAGCAGTTCCCACAGCGGGGAGCTGTTTTTT.

The J gene is TRBJ2-1, the V gene TRBV3-1 (or the pseudogene TRBV3-2), with 7 bases identical to TRBD1. Germline CDR1 is LGHDT and CDR2 is YNNKEL (reference sequence). Trimming removed 4 bases from V and 4 bases from J; junction bases left unmatched: 10. The CDR3 spans 16 residues. The CDR3 reads CASSRLPGGKYNEQFF. CDR3 in DNA: TGTGCCAGCAGCCGGCTTCCAGGGGGTAAATACAATGAGCAGTTCTTC.

The chain carries TRBV19 and TRBJ1-1, with TRBD1 matching 8 bases. The ends lost 3 bases at V and 5 bases at J; junction bases unmatched: 11. CDR1 LNHDA and CDR2 SQIVND come from the germline V gene (reference sequence). CDR3 size: 16 residues. Here the CDR3 DNA reads TGTGCCAGTAGTATGCCTCAGCGACAGGGGATGACTGAAGCTTTCTTT. Amino acid sequence: CASSMPQRQGMTEAFF.

The chain couples TRBV3-1 (or the pseudogene TRBV3-2) to TRBJ1-1; D is unresolved. This CDR3 has 14 amino acids. Germline V lookup: CDR1 LGHDT, CDR2 YNNKEL (reference sequence). The V end lost 4 bases, the J end lost 7 bases, and 16 bases lay between the germline ends. This CDR3 reads CASSPVSIASEAFF. Here the CDR3 DNA reads TGTGCCAGCAGCCCCGTAAGTATAGCCAGTGAAGCTTTCTTT.

The chain employs TRBV11-2 and TRBJ2-7, with D possibly matching TRBD2 (7 bases). The germline V and J ends were trimmed by 5 bases and 6 bases, with 14 bases remaining between them. The germline V gene encodes CDR1 SGHAT and CDR2 FQNNGV. This CDR3 has 13 residues. CDR3 sequence reads: CASSGRGAFEQYF. The CDR3 nucleotides read TGTGCCAGCAGCGGTCGGGGGGCGTTCGAGCAGTACTTC. Complete variable domain (other parts from reference TRBV11-2 and TRBJ2-7): EAGVAQSPRYKIIEKRQSVAFWCNPISGHATLYWYQQILGQGPKLLIQFQNNGVVDDSQLPKDRFSAERLKGVDSTLKIQPAKLEDSAVYLCASSGRGAFEQYFGPGTRLTVT.

V gene TRBV4-3 combines with J gene TRBJ2-3; 14 bases map to TRBD2. Germline values: CDR1 LGHNA, CDR2 YSLEER. With 1 base clipped from V and 6 bases from J, the junction kept 6 bases outside the gene matches. The CDR3 is 17 amino acids. CDR3 coding DNA: TGCGCCAGCAGCCAAGGACTAGCGGGGGGGACGGGGGATACGCAGTATTTT. Its protein product is CASSQGLAGGTGDTQYF.

The rearrangement links TRBV7-2 to TRBJ2-7; 9 positions agree with TRBD2. The germline V gene encodes CDR1 SGHTA and CDR2 FQGNSA. The J segment lost 0 bases and the V segment lost 4 bases, leaving 7 bases of the junction unmatched. The CDR3 covers 16 residues. CDR3 nucleotide sequence: TGTGCCAGCAGCTCCGGTAGCGGGAGACCCTCCTACGAGCAGTACTTC. Residues: CASSSGSGRPSYEQYF.

The gene calls are TRBV27 and TRBJ2-7; the D gene is possibly TRBD2 (5 bases). Trimming left V 1 base short and J 6 bases short, with 16 bases between. The CDR3 is 15 residues long. CDR1 and CDR2 from the germline V gene are MNHEY and SMNVEV (reference sequence). The CDR3: CASSLLSTGAGEQYF. As DNA, the CDR3 is TGTGCCAGCAGTTTATTGTCCACCGGCGCGGGCGAGCAGTACTTC.

The genes are TRBV6-5 and TRBJ1-1, with 9 bases that match TRBD1. J lost 0 bases, V lost 7 bases, and 6 bases had no gene match. Germline CDR1 and CDR2: MNHEY and SVGAGI. The CDR3 extends over 15 amino acids. The CDR3 region is CASTGTGNLNTEAFF. The CDR3 bases are TGTGCCAGCACCGGGACAGGGAATCTGAACACTGAAGCTTTCTTT.

The rearrangement uses TRBV7-9 and TRBJ2-7; TRBD2 matches 15 bases. This CDR3 comprises 16 residues. CDR1 and CDR2 from the germline V gene are SEHNR and FQNEAQ (reference sequence). J gave up 5 bases and V 2 bases, and 4 bases lay outside the gene matches. The CDR3 protein is CASSLSGLAGGDEQYF. The DNA of the CDR3 is TGTGCCAGCAGCTTATCGGGACTAGCGGGGGGCGACGAGCAGTACTTC.

This chain links TRBV23-1 with TRBJ2-5; tentative D call: TRBD1 (5 bases). TRBV23-1 counts as an open reading frame of uncertain function. V lost 3 bases to trimming and J lost 4 bases, with 9 bases between them. The CDR3 runs 13 residues. The CDR3 loop reads CASSHQGGETQYF. The CDR3 nucleotides are TGCGCCAGCAGTCATCAGGGTGGAGAGACCCAGTACTTC.

The rearrangement links TRBV5-4 to TRBJ2-4; 9 bases are a match to TRBD2. CDR1 is SGHNT and CDR2 is YYREEE in the germline V gene (reference sequence). This CDR3 is 13 amino acids long. The junction had 5 bases not matched to a gene; V was cut back by 1 base and J by 12 bases. The CDR3 sequence: CASSLWRLADQYF. CDR3 sequence (DNA): TGTGCCAGCAGCTTGTGGAGACTAGCGGATCAGTACTTC.

The rearrangement links TRBV11-2 to TRBJ1-1; a weak D match, TRBD1 (6 bases). Germline V gene data show CDR1 as SGHAT and CDR2 as FQNNGV. V lost 5 bases to trimming and J lost 1 base, with 8 bases between them. The CDR3 consists of 13 residues. CDR3: CASSTQGNTEAFF. In nucleotides, the CDR3 is TGTGCCAGCAGCACACAGGGGAACACTGAAGCTTTCTTT.

The CDR3 nucleotides are TGTGCCAGCACAGTATGGACAGAATATGATGGCTACACCTTC. It specifies CASTVWTEYDGYTF. V gene TRBV2 combines with J gene TRBJ1-2; the D gene is possibly TRBD1 (6 bases). CDR1 and CDR2 (germline): SNHLY, FYNNEI. Trimming shortened V by 7 bases and J by 6 bases, and 18 bases separated the two germline ends. This CDR3 comprises 14 residues.

V usage is TRBV27 and J usage is TRBJ1-2, with D possibly being TRBD1 (6 bases). The CDR3 contains 13 residues. The germline V and J ends were trimmed by 6 bases and 8 bases, with 16 bases remaining between them. Germline lookup yields CDR1 MNHEY and CDR2 SMNVEV (reference sequence). CDR3 amino acids: CASSPSRGRGYTF. As DNA, the CDR3 is TGTGCCAGCAGCCCGAGCAGGGGTCGGGGCTACACCTTC.

Here the CDR3 reads CASSWAGQYSSYNSPLHF. CDR3 nucleotides: TGTGCCAGTAGTTGGGCGGGACAGTATAGCTCCTATAATTCACCCCTCCACTTT. The rearrangement joins TRBV19 to TRBJ1-6; 7 positions agree with TRBD1. V was pared by 5 bases and J by 0 bases, with 10 bases of the junction left unmatched. CDR1 is LNHDA and CDR2 is SQIVND in the germline V gene (reference sequence). The CDR3 loop spans 18 amino acids.

V and J are TRBV21-1 and TRBJ2-7; the table's D call of TRBD1 was not tested on the DNA. TRBV21-1 corresponds to a pseudogene. The CDR3 runs to 14 residues. As DNA, the CDR3 is TGTGCCAGCAGCACCCGAACAGAAACCTACGAGCAGTACTTC. As protein: CASSTRTETYEQYF.

The chain uses TRBV11-2 and TRBJ2-5; D gene unclear. Deletions cut 3 bases from V and 2 bases from J, with 13 bases between. The germline gives CDR1 SGHAT, CDR2 FQNNGV. The CDR3 is 15 residues long. Written as DNA, the CDR3 is TGTGCCAGCAGCTTCCAGTCAATTTTTCAAGAGACCCAGTACTTC. Translating gives CASSFQSIFQETQYF.

V and J are TRBV6-5 and TRBJ2-3; maybe TRBD2 (5 bases). Looked up from germline, CDR1 is MNHEY and CDR2 is SVGAGI. The CDR3 is made up of 14 amino acids. Trimming removed 7 bases at V and 4 bases at J, with 15 bases between. CDR3 sequence (DNA): TGTGCCAGCATCGAGGCGTACGGGGCAGATACGCAGTATTTT. Translating gives CASIEAYGADTQYF.

The chain couples TRBV14 to TRBJ2-7; maybe TRBD1 (5 bases). V was cut by 2 bases and J by 6 bases, with 14 bases left in between. This CDR3 region has 14 residues. The germline CDR1 and CDR2 sequences are SGHDN and FVKESK. CDR3 loop: CASSQYAGLGEQYF. CDR3 in DNA: TGTGCCAGCAGCCAATACGCAGGGCTAGGCGAGCAGTACTTC.

The chain uses TRBV13 and TRBJ1-3; D remains unclear. Per the germline V gene, CDR1 is PRHDT and CDR2 is FYEKMQ (reference sequence). The CDR3 is 13 amino acids. V lost 0 bases and J 9 bases, leaving 9 bases between the germline ends. The CDR3, as DNA: TGTGCCAGCAGCTTAGGTTCCCGCGGCACCATATATTTT. Its translation: CASSLGSRGTIYF. The full variable domain, rest sourced from reference TRBV13 and TRBJ1-3, is AAGVIQSPRHLIKEKRETATLKCYPIPRHDTVYWYQQGPGQDPQFLISFYEKMQSDKGSIPDRFSAQQFSDYHSELNMSSLELGDSALYFCASSLGSRGTIYFGEGSWLTVV.

The rearrangement links TRBV10-3 to TRBJ2-2; 10 nucleotides line up with TRBD2. CDR1 is ENHRY and CDR2 is SYGVKD in the germline V gene. The length of the CDR3 is 16 residues. With V trimmed by 5 bases and J by 1 base, 4 bases remained unmatched. CDR3 coding DNA: TGTGCCATCAGTCAACTAGCGGGGCAGAACACCGGGGAGCTGTTTTTT. Translated: CAISQLAGQNTGELFF.

J is TRBJ2-3 and V is TRBV10-2, with 7 positions matching TRBD2. The CDR3 contains 17 residues. J lost 2 bases, V lost 1 base, and 9 bases had no gene match. Per the germline V gene, CDR1 is WSHSY and CDR2 is SAAADI. This chain's CDR3 is CASSEYWGGTSTDTQYF. The CDR3, as DNA: TGCGCCAGCAGTGAGTACTGGGGGGGAACATCCACAGATACGCAGTATTTT.

V usage is TRBV5-1 and J usage is TRBJ1-2; 12 nucleotides agree with TRBD1. CDR1 is SGHRS and CDR2 is YFSETQ in the germline V gene. The CDR3 is 16 residues long. The junction had 8 bases not matched to a gene; V was cut back by 4 bases and J by 4 bases. The CDR3: CASSDEGQGAGYGYTF. The CDR3, as DNA: TGCGCCAGCAGCGATGAGGGACAGGGGGCTGGCTATGGCTACACCTTC.

The CDR3, as DNA: TGTGCCAGTAGTGTTAGGACAGGGGAACATCAGCCCCAGCATTTT. Translating gives CASSVRTGEHQPQHF. The V and J genes are TRBV19 and TRBJ1-5; 9 nucleotides align to TRBD1. The germline gives CDR1 LNHDA, CDR2 SQIVND (reference sequence). The CDR3 extends over 15 amino acids. V lost 5 bases to trimming and J lost 5 bases; unmatched junction nucleotides: 7.

The chain carries TRBV10-3 and TRBJ2-6; 9 positions match TRBD1. CDR1 ENHRY and CDR2 SYGVKD come from the germline V gene. The ends lost 2 bases at V and 0 bases at J; junction bases unmatched: 8. This CDR3 spans 19 amino acids. The CDR3 loop is CAISEPRDREGSGANVLTF. CDR3 sequence (DNA): TGTGCCATCAGTGAGCCAAGGGACAGGGAGGGCTCTGGGGCCAACGTCCTGACTTTC.